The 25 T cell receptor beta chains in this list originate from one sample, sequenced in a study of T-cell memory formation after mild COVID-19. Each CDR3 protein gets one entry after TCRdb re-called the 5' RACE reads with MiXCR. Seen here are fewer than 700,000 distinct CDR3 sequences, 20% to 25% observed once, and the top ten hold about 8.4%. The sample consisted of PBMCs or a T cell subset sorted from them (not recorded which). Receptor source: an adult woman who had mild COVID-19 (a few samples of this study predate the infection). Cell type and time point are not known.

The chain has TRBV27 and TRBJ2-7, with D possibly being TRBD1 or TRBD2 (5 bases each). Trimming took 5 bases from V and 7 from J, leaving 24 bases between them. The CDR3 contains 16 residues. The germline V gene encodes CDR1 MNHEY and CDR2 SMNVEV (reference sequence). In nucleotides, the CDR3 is TGTGCCAGCAGTCACAAAGGGACCCACACCGGGATGGAGCAGTACTTC. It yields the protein CASSHKGTHTGMEQYF.

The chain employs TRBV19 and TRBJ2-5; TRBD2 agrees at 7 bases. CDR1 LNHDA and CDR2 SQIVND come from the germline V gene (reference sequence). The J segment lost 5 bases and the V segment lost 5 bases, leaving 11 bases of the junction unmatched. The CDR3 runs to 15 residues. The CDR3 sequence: CASSPETGGRETQYF. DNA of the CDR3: TGTGCCAGTAGTCCGGAGACGGGGGGTCGGGAGACCCAGTACTTC.

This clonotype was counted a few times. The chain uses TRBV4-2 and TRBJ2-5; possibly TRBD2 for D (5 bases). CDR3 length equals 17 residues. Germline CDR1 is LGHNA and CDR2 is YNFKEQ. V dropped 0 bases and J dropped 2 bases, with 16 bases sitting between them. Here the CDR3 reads CASSQDWKVARQETQYF. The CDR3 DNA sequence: TGTGCCAGCAGCCAAGATTGGAAGGTAGCGAGGCAAGAGACCCAGTACTTC.

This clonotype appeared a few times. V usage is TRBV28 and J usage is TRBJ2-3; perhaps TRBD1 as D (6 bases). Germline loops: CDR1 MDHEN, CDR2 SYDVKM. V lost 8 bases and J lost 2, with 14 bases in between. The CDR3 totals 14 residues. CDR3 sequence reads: CASAQGTFTDTQYF. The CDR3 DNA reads TGTGCCAGCGCACAGGGAACTTTCACAGATACGCAGTATTTT. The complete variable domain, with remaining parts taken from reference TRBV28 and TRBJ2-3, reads DVKVTQSSRYLVKRTGEKVFLECVQDMDHENMFWYRQDPGLGLRLIYFSYDVKMKEKGDIPEGYSVSREKKERFSLILESASTNQTSMYLCASAQGTFTDTQYFGPGTRLTVL.

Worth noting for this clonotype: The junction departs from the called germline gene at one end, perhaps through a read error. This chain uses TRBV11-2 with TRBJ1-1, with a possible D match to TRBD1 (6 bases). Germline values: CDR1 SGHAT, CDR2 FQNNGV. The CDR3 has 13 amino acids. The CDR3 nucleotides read TGTGCCAGCAGCTTAGAGAAGGGGGGTGAAGATTTCTTT. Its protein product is CASSLEKGGEDFF.

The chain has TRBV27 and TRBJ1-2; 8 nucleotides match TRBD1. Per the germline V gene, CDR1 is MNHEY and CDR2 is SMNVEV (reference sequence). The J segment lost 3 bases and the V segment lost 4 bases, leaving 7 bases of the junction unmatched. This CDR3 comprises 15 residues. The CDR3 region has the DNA TGTGCCAGCAGTTCCCGGACAGGGTGGCACTATGGCTACACCTTC. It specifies CASSSRTGWHYGYTF.

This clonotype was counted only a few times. For the CDR3, the DNA is TGTGCCAGCAGTTTCCGGGACAACACTGAAGCTTTCTTT. Encoded protein: CASSFRDNTEAFF. The chain employs TRBV6-2 or TRBV6-3 and TRBJ1-1, with D possibly matching TRBD1 (5 bases). Germline loops: CDR1 MNHEY, CDR2 SVGEGT. The CDR3 has 13 amino acids. V was trimmed by 4 bases and J by 2 bases, leaving 8 bases between them.

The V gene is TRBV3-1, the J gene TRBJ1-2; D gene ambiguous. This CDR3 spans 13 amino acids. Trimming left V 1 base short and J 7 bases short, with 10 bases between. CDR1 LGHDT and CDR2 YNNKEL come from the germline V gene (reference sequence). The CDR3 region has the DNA TGTGCCAGCAGCCAAGTAGATAGGGCTGGCTACACCTTC. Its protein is CASSQVDRAGYTF.

The CDR3 is CASSVEAQAGGHQETQYF. CDR3 DNA sequence: TGTGCCAGCAGCGTAGAAGCCCAAGCGGGGGGCCACCAAGAGACCCAGTACTTC. The chain recombines TRBV9 with TRBJ2-5; 9 bases fit TRBD2. Germline lookup yields CDR1 SGDLS and CDR2 YYNGEE. There are 18 residues in the CDR3. The ends lost 0 bases at V and 0 bases at J; junction bases unmatched: 9.

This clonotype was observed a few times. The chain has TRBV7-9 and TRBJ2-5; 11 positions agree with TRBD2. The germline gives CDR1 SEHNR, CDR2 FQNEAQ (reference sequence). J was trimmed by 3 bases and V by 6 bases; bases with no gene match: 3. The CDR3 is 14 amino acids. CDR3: CASSYSGREETQYF. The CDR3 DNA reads TGTGCCAGCAGTTATAGCGGGAGGGAAGAGACCCAGTACTTC.

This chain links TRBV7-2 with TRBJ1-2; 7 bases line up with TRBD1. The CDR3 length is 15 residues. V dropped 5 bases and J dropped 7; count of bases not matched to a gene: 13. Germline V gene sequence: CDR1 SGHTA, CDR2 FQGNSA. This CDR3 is CASSARDRSPSGYTF. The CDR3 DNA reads TGTGCCAGCAGCGCTCGGGACAGATCTCCCTCTGGCTACACCTTC.

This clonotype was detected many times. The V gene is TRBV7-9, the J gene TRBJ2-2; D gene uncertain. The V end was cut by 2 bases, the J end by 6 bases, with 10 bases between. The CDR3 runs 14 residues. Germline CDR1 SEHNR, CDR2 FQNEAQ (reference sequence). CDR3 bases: TGTGCCAGCAGCTTATTGTACGCCGCCGGGGAGCTGTTTTTT. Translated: CASSLLYAAGELFF.

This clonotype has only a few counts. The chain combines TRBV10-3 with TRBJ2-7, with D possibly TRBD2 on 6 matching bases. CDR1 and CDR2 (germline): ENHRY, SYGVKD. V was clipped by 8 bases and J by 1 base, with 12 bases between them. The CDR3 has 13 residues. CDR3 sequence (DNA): TGTGCCATCGGGGGGATCACTTCCTACGAGCAGTACTTC. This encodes CAIGGITSYEQYF.

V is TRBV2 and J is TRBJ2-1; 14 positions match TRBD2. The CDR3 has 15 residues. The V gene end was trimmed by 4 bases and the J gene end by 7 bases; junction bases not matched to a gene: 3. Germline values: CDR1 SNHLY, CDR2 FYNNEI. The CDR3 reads CASSARLAGGNEQFF. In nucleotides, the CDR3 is TGTGCCAGCAGTGCAAGACTAGCGGGGGGGAATGAGCAGTTCTTC.

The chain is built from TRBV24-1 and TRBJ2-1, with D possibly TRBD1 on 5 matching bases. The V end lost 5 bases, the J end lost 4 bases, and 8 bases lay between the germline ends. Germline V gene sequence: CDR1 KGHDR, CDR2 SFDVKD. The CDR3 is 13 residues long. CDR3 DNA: TGTGCCACCAGTGGTAGGGGATACAATGAGCAGTTCTTC. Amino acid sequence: CATSGRGYNEQFF.

In DNA form, the CDR3 reads TGTGCCACACGCTCGCAGGGGAGGGACACCGGGGAGCTGTTTTTT. Translation gives CATRSQGRDTGELFF. The chain couples TRBV24-1 to TRBJ2-2, with D perhaps TRBD2 (7 bases). This CDR3 spans 15 amino acids. Germline assignment: CDR1 KGHDR and CDR2 SFDVKD. The V end was cut by 10 bases, the J end by 3 bases, with 17 bases between.

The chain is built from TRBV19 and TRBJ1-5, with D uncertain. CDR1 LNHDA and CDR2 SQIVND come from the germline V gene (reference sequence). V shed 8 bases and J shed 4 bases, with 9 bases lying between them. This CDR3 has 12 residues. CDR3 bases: TGTGCCAGTCCACCGGGGAATCAGCCCCAGCATTTT. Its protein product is CASPPGNQPQHF.

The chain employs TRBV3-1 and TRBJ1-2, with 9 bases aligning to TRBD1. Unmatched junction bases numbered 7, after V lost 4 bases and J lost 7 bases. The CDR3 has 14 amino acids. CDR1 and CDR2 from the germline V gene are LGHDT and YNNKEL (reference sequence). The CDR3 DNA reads TGTGCCAGCAGCCCCAGGGACAGGGATCGTGGCTACACCTTC. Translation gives CASSPRDRDRGYTF.

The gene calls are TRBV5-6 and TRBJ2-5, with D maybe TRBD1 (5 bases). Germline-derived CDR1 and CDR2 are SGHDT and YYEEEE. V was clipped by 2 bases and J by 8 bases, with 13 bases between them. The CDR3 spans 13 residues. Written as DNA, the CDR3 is TGTGCCAGCAGCTTACAATCGACAGAAACCCAGTACTTC. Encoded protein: CASSLQSTETQYF.

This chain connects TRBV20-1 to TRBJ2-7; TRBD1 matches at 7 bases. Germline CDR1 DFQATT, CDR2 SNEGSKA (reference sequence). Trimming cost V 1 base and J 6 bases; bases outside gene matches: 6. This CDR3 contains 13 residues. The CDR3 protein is CSARGRGGSEQYF. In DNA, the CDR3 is TGCAGTGCTAGAGGGCGAGGGGGCTCCGAGCAGTACTTC.

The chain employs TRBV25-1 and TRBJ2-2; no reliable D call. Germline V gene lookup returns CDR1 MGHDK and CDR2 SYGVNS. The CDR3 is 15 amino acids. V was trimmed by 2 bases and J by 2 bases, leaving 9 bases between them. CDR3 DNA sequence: TGTGCCAGCAGTGAACCTCGGGCAAACACCGGGGAGCTGTTTTTT. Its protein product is CASSEPRANTGELFF.

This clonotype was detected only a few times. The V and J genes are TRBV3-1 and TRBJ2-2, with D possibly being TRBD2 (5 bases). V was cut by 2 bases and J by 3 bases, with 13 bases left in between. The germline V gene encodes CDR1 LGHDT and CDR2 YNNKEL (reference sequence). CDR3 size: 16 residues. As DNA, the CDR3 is TGTGCCAGCAGCCAATGGACTGGAAAAGACACCGGGGAGCTGTTTTTT. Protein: CASSQWTGKDTGELFF.

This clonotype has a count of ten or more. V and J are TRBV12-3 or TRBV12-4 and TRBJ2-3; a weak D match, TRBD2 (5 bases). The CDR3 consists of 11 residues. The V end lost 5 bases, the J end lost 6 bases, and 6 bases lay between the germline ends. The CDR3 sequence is CASSPGDTQYF. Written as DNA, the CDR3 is TGTGCCAGCAGTCCGGGGGATACGCAGTATTTT.

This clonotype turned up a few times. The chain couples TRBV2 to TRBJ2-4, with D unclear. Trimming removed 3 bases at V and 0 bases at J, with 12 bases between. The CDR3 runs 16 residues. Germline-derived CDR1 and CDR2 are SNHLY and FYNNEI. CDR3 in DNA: TGTGCCAGCAGTGAGTGGCAGCCACTAGCCAAAAACATTCAGTACTTC. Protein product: CASSEWQPLAKNIQYF. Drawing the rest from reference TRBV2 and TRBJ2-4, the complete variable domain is EPEVTQTPSHQVTQMGQEVILRCVPISNHLYFYWYRQILGQKVEFLVSFYNNEISEKSEIFDDQFSVERPDGSNFTLKIRSTKLEDSAMYFCASSEWQPLAKNIQYFGAGTRLSVL.

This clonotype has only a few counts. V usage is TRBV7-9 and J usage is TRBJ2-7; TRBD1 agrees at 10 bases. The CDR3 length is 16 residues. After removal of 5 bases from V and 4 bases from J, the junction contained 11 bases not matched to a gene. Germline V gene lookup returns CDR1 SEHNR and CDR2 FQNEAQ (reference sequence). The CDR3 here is CASSPQLGQGLYEQYF. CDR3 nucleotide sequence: TGTGCCAGCAGCCCCCAGCTGGGACAGGGGTTATACGAGCAGTACTTC.